The clone carrying this T cell receptor beta chain was recorded a few times. Its matching antigen is unknown. RNA extraction was followed by reverse transcription into cDNA, which acted as the sequencing template. Using immunoSEQ multiplex PCR, the repertoire was profiled, and TCRdb retains in-frame clones only, with some absent. This sample yields about 270,000 clones, of which 60% are seen a single time; 0.75% to 0.95% belongs to the top ten. The germline V gene has CDR1 MNHEY and CDR2 SMNVEV (reference sequence). The CDR3 contains 13 residues. V was trimmed by 7 bases and J by 6 bases, leaving 15 bases between them. As for treatment: oral pan-JAK inhibitor, 5-10 mg twice daily. Sampling of alopecia areata patients yielded lesional scalp punch biopsies as well as peripheral blood. The data were obtained in a study of CD8+ T cells in alopecia areata. Looking at the study overall: People stayed on tofacitinib for 6 to 18 months, then stopped the drug for 6 months.

General study points: Compared with normal scalp, lesional scalp had higher clonality and more expanded CD8+ clones. Patients showed less clear TCR sequence sharing than mice, possibly partly because of HLA diversity.

This clonotype originated in a human donor with alopecia areata. Sequencing was performed on CD4+ T cells sorted from blood, taken at week 52, from a patient treated with tofacitinib. V is TRBV27 and J is TRBJ1-1; D is unclear. CDR3 sequence: CASTPKPGAEAFF. The CDR3 DNA follows: TGTGCCAGCACCCCTAAGCCTGGCGCTGAAGCTTTCTTT.